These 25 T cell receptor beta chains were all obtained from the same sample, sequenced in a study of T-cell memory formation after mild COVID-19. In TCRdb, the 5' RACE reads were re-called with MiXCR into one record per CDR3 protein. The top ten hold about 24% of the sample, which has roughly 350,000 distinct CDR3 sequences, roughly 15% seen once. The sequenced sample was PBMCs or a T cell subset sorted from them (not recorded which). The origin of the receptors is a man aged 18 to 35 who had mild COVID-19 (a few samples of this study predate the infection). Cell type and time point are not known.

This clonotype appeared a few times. CDR3 loop: CSARKRTSYSGELFF. The CDR3 coding sequence is TGCAGTGCTAGGAAGAGGACTAGCTACTCCGGGGAGCTGTTTTTT. The chain joins TRBV20-1 to TRBJ2-2; TRBD2 aligns across 8 bases. The V gene's germline CDR1 is DFQATT and CDR2 SNEGSKA (reference sequence). With V trimmed by 3 bases and J by 6 bases, 9 bases remained unmatched. There are 15 residues in the CDR3.

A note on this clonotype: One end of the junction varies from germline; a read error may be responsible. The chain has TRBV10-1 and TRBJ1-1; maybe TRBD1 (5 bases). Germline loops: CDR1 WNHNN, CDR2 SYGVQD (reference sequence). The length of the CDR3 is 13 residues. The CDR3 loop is CDSSETVYTEAFF. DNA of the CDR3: TGCGACAGCAGTGAGACAGTTTACACTGAAGCTTTCTTT.

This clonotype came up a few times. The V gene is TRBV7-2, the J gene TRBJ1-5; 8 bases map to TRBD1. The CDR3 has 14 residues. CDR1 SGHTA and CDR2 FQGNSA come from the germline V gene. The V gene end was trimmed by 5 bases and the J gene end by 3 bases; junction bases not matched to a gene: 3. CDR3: CASSRDRNNQPQHF. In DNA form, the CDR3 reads TGTGCCAGCAGCCGGGACAGGAACAATCAGCCCCAGCATTTT.

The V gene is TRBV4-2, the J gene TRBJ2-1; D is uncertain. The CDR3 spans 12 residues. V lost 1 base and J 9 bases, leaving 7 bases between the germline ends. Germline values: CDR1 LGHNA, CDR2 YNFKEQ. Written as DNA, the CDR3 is TGTGCCAGCAGCCAAGGATTTACTGAGCAGTTCTTC. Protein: CASSQGFTEQFF.

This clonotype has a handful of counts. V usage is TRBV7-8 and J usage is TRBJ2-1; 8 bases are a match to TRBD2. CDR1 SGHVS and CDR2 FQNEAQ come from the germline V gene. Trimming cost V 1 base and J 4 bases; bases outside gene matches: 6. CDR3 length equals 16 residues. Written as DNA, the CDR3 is TGTGCCAGCAGCTTAGACGTTAGCGGGGTATACAATGAGCAGTTCTTC. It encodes CASSLDVSGVYNEQFF.

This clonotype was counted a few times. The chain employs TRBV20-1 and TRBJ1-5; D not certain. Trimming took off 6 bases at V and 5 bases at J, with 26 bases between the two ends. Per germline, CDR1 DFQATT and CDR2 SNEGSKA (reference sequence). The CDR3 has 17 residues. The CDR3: CSAPSYPLGRMDQPQHF. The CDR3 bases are TGCAGTGCGCCTTCATACCCCCTTGGTAGGATGGATCAGCCCCAGCATTTT.

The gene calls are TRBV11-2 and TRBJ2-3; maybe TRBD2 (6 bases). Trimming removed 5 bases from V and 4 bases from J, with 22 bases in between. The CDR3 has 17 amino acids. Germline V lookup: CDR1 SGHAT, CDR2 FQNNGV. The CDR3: CASSPSPTRSAPDTQYF. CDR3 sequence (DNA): TGTGCCAGCAGCCCTTCACCGACTAGATCGGCCCCAGATACGCAGTATTTT.

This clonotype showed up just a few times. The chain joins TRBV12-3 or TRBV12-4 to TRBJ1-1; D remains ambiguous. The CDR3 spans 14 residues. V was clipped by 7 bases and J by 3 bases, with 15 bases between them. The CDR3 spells CASTPVEGYTEAFF. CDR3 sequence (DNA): TGTGCCAGCACCCCGGTAGAGGGCTACACTGAAGCTTTCTTT.

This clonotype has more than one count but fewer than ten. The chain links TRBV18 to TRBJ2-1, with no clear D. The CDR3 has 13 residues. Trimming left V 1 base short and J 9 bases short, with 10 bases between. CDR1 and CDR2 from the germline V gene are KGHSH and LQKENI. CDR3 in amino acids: CASSPQDLREQFF. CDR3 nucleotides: TGTGCCAGCTCACCACAGGACCTCCGTGAGCAGTTCTTC.

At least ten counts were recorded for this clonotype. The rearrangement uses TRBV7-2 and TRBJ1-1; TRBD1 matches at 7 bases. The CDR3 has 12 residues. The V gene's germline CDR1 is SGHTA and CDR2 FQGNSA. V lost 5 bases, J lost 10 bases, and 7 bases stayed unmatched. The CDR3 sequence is CASSPTTGRAFF. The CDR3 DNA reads TGTGCCAGCAGCCCCACGACAGGGAGAGCTTTCTTT.

The CDR3 reads CSASNGDFVYEQYF. CDR3 nucleotide sequence: TGCAGTGCTAGTAACGGGGATTTTGTGTACGAGCAGTACTTC. The gene calls are TRBV20-1 and TRBJ2-7; the D gene is possibly TRBD2 (5 bases). Trimming removed 3 bases at V and 4 bases at J, with 16 bases between. The CDR3 covers 14 residues. Looked up from germline, CDR1 is DFQATT and CDR2 is SNEGSKA (reference sequence).

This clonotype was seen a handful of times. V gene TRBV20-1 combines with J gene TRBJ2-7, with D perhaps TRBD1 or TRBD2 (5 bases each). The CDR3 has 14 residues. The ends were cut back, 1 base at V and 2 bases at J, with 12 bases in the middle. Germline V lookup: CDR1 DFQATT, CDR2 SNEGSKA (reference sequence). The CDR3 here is CSARGNLGPYEQYV. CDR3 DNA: TGCAGTGCTAGAGGGAACCTGGGACCCTACGAGCAGTACGTC.

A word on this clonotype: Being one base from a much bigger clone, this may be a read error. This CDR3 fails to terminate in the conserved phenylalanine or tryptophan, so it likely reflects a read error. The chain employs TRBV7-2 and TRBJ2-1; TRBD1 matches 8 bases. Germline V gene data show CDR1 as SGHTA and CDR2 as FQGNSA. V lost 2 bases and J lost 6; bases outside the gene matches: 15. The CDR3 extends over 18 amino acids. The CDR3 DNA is TGTGCCAGCAGCTTATCCCCCATGACAGGGGTGGGGCTCAATGAGCAGTTCTTA. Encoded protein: CASSLSPMTGVGLNEQFL.

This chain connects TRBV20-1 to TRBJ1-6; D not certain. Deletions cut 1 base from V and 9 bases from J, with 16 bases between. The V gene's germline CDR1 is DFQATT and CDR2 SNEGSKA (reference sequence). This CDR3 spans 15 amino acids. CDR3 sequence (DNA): TGCAGTGCTAGAGCCACCGGCCGAAGTTCTTCACCCCTCCACTTT. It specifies CSARATGRSSSPLHF.

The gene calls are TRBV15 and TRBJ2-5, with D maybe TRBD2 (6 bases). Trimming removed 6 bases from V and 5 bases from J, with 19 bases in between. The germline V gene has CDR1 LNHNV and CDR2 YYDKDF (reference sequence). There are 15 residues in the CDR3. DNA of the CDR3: TGTGCCACCAGTCCCCCCTTGCGCGGGGAGGAGACCCAGTACTTC. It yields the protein CATSPPLRGEETQYF.

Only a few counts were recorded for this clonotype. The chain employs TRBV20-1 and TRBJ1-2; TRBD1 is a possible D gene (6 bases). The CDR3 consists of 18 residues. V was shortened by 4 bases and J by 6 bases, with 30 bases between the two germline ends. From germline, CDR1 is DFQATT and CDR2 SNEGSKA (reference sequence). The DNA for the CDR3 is TGCAGTGCTACACCAATGCCTTTTGGGTCCAGGGGATTACATGGCTACACCTTC. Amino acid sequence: CSATPMPFGSRGLHGYTF.

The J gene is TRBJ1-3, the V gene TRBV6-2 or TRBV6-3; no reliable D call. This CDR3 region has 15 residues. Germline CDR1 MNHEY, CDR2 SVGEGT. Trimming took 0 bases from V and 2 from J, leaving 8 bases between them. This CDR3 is CASSYSGNPGNTIYF. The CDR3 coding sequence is TGTGCCAGCAGTTACTCGGGAAACCCTGGAAACACCATATATTTT.

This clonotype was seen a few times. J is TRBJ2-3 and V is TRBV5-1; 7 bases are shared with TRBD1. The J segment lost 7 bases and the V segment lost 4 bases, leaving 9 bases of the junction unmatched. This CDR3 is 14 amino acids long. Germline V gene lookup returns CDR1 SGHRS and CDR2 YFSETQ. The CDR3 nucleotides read TGCGCCAGCAGCGCCGGGGACAGTATCAATACGCAGTATTTT. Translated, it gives CASSAGDSINTQYF.

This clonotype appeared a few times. CDR3 protein: CASSWTNTNEKLFF. Written as DNA, the CDR3 is TGCGCCAGCAGCTGGACAAATACTAATGAAAAACTGTTTTTT. The chain combines TRBV5-1 with TRBJ1-4; a possible D gene is TRBD1 (5 bases). V gave up 3 bases and J gave up 2 bases, with 8 bases separating them. Per germline, CDR1 SGHRS and CDR2 YFSETQ. The CDR3 consists of 14 residues.

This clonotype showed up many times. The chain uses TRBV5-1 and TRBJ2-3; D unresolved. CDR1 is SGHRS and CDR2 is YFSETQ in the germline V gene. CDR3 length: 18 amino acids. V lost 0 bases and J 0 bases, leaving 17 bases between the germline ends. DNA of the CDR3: TGCGCCAGCAGCTTGGAGGCCCTTGGGTCTGTTAGCACAGATACGCAGTATTTT. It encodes CASSLEALGSVSTDTQYF.

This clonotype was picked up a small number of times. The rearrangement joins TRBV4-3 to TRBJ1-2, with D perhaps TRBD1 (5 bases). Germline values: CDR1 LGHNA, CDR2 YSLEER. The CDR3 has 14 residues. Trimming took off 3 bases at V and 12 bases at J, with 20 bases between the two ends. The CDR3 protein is CASSHIADSHRNTF. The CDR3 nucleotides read TGCGCCAGCAGCCACATCGCCGACAGTCATAGAAACACCTTC.

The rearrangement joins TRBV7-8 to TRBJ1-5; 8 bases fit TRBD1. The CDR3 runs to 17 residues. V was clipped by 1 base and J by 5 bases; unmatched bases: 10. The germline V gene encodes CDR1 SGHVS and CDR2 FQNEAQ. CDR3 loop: CASSLVSSSGGYQPQHF. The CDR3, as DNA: TGTGCCAGCAGCTTAGTTTCATCGTCAGGGGGCTATCAGCCCCAGCATTTT.

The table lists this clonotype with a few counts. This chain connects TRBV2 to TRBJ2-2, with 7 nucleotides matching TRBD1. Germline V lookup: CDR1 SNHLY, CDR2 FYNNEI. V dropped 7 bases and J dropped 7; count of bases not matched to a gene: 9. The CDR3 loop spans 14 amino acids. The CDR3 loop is CASKGTASGGELFF. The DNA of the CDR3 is TGTGCCAGCAAAGGGACAGCCAGTGGCGGGGAGCTGTTTTTT.

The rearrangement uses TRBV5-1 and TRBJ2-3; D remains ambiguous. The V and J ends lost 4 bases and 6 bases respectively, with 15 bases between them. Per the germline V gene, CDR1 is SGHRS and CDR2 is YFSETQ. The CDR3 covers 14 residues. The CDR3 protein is CASSLGTEMDTQYF. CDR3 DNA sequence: TGCGCCAGCAGCCTAGGAACCGAGATGGATACGCAGTATTTT.

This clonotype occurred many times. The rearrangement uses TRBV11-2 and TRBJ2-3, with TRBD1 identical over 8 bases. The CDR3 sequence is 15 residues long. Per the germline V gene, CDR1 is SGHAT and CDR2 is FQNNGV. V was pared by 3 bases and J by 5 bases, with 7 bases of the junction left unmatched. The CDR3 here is CASSFRGRVVDTQYF. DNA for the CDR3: TGTGCCAGCAGCTTCAGGGGGCGTGTGGTAGATACGCAGTATTTT.